Presented here are 28 T cell receptor beta chains from one specimen sequenced in a study of neoadjuvant anti-PD-1 for oral cavity cancer. Here immunoSEQ multiplex PCR was the method, and the copy in TCRdb shows in-frame clones only, minus some. The sample records around 17,000 clones, 65% being singletons. Material: PBMCs, obtained before nivolumab (anti-PD-1) treatment. Source of these receptors: a person aged 35-79 years with oral cavity squamous cell carcinoma.

This chain joins TRBV5-1 and TRBJ1-2; D gene ambiguous. CDR1 and CDR2 (germline): SGHRS, YFSETQ. V lost 0 bases, J lost 8 bases, and 8 bases lay in between. CDR3 length: 12 amino acids. The CDR3 DNA reads as TGCGCCAGCAGCTTGGAAGGGCTCGGCTACACCTTC. It yields the protein CASSLEGLGYTF.

The CDR3 reads CASSLDLKRQYF. The CDR3 coding sequence is TGTGCCAGCAGCTTAGATTTAAAGCGGCAGTACTTC. The J gene is TRBJ2-7, the V gene TRBV7-2; D not certain. Per the germline V gene, CDR1 is SGHTA and CDR2 is FQGNSA. This CDR3 contains 12 residues. Deletions cut 1 base from V and 9 bases from J, with 10 bases between. The full variable domain, in which reference TRBV7-2 and TRBJ2-7 provide the parts outside the CDR3, is GAGVSQSPSNKVTEKGKDVELRCDPISGHTALYWYRQSLGQGLEFLIYFQGNSAPDKSGLPSDRFSAERTGGSVSTLTIQRTQQEDSAVYLCASSLDLKRQYFGPGTRLTVT.

The chain employs TRBV29-1 and TRBJ2-5; D is unclear. There are 12 residues in the CDR3. CDR1 is SQVTM and CDR2 is ANQGSEA in the germline V gene. V lost 2 bases to trimming and J lost 5 bases, with 9 bases between them. CDR3 residues: CSVEWDLETQYF. The CDR3 DNA reads TGCAGCGTTGAATGGGATTTGGAGACCCAGTACTTC.

The chain joins TRBV13 to TRBJ2-7; TRBD1 might be the D (6 bases). The ends were cut back, 5 bases at V and 0 bases at J, with 8 bases in the middle. This CDR3 contains 13 residues. Germline assignment: CDR1 PRHDT and CDR2 FYEKMQ (reference sequence). Here the CDR3 reads CASSGDNSYEQYF. For the CDR3, the DNA is TGTGCCAGCAGCGGGGACAACTCCTACGAGCAGTACTTC.

V and J are TRBV9 and TRBJ1-2, with D possibly being TRBD1 (5 bases). V dropped 3 bases and J dropped 8 bases, with 14 bases sitting between them. This CDR3 has 13 amino acids. Germline lookup yields CDR1 SGDLS and CDR2 YYNGEE. CDR3 DNA: TGTGCCAGCAGCGCCCCGGGGGTAAGGGGCTACACCTTC. This translates into CASSAPGVRGYTF.

The chain employs TRBV9 and TRBJ1-4, with 8 bases lining up with TRBD1. J was trimmed by 7 bases and V by 4 bases; bases with no gene match: 15. Germline V CDR1 and CDR2: SGDLS, YYNGEE. The CDR3 consists of 17 residues. The CDR3 sequence is CASSQGPPGGGGEKLFF. The CDR3 region has the DNA TGTGCCAGCAGCCAAGGGCCTCCAGGGGGCGGCGGTGAAAAACTGTTTTTT.

This clone was recorded once. This chain connects TRBV6-5 to TRBJ2-7; 8 bases are shared with TRBD2. Germline CDR1 MNHEY, CDR2 SVGAGI. The CDR3 has 12 amino acids. V was pared by 6 bases and J by 4 bases, with 2 bases of the junction left unmatched. The CDR3 bases are TGTGCCAGCAGACTAGCGGCTTACGAGCAGTACTTC. Its translation is CASRLAAYEQYF.

V gene TRBV5-1 combines with J gene TRBJ2-3; 8 bases map to TRBD2. Germline CDR1 SGHRS, CDR2 YFSETQ. The CDR3 length is 14 residues. With 6 bases clipped from V and 2 bases from J, the junction kept 5 bases outside the gene matches. CDR3 nucleotides: TGCGCCAGCATCGAGCGGGAGAACACAGATACGCAGTATTTT. Encoded protein: CASIERENTDTQYF.

This clone appeared a single time. The chain joins TRBV5-8 to TRBJ2-1, with D possibly called TRBD1 or TRBD2 (6 bases each). Trimming took off 0 bases at V and 6 bases at J, with 13 bases between the two ends. The CDR3 extends over 15 amino acids. Germline V CDR1 and CDR2: SGHTS, YDEGEE. The CDR3 nucleotides read TGTGCCAGCAGCTTGGCGGGGGCGGGGAGCAATGAGCAGTTCTTC. This encodes CASSLAGAGSNEQFF.

This clone occurred a few times. The chain carries TRBV5-1 and TRBJ1-2; tentative D call: TRBD1 (6 bases). From germline, CDR1 is SGHRS and CDR2 YFSETQ. This CDR3 spans 15 amino acids. Trimming removed 4 bases from V and 0 bases from J, with 13 bases in between. CDR3 sequence: CASSPLGGANYGYTF. The CDR3 nucleotides read TGCGCCAGCAGCCCCTTAGGGGGAGCTAACTATGGCTACACCTTC. The full variable domain, with the rest looked up from reference TRBV5-1 and TRBJ1-2, is KAGVTQTPRYLIKTRGQQVTLSCSPISGHRSVSWYQQTPGQGLQFLFEYFSETQRNKGNFPGRFSGRQFSNSRSEMNVSTLELGDSALYLCASSPLGGANYGYTFGSGTRLTVV.

This clone was counted between two and nine times. The chain joins TRBV7-9 to TRBJ1-4; D remains ambiguous. The CDR3 has 12 residues. Trimming left V 4 bases short and J 7 bases short, with 7 bases between. The germline CDR1 and CDR2 sequences are SEHNR and FQNEAQ (reference sequence). CDR3 in DNA: TGTGCCAGCAGCTCCCTGGGTGAAAAACTGTTTTTT. Its protein is CASSSLGEKLFF.

The chain carries TRBV2 and TRBJ2-7; D could derive from TRBD1 or TRBD2 (5 bases each). The CDR3 sequence is 15 residues long. Trimming removed 4 bases from V and 2 bases from J, with 15 bases in between. Germline CDR1 reads SNHLY; CDR2 reads FYNNEI. The CDR3 region has the DNA TGTGCCAGCAGTGTTGGCAGGGACCCAACCTACGAGCAGTACTTC. Translated, it gives CASSVGRDPTYEQYF.

J is TRBJ1-2 and V is TRBV5-8, with 9 bases that match TRBD1. The CDR3 has 14 amino acids. Germline values: CDR1 SGHTS, CDR2 YDEGEE. The J segment lost 2 bases and the V segment lost 5 bases, leaving 4 bases of the junction unmatched. CDR3 coding DNA: TGTGCCAGCAGAGACAGGGGGATGAACTATGGCTACACCTTC. Translation gives CASRDRGMNYGYTF.

This clone was seen a handful of times. The rearrangement joins TRBV30 to TRBJ2-1, with D perhaps TRBD2 (6 bases). CDR1 is GTSNPN and CDR2 is SVGIG in the germline V gene (reference sequence). The CDR3 loop spans 13 amino acids. Trimming cost V 7 bases and J 4 bases, with 14 bases left between them. The CDR3 reads CASSSGFYNEQFF. In DNA, the CDR3 is TGTGCCTCTAGTAGCGGTTTTTACAATGAGCAGTTCTTC. The complete variable domain, with remaining parts taken from reference TRBV30 and TRBJ2-1, reads SQTIHQWPATLVQPVGSPLSLECTVEGTSNPNLYWYRQAAGRGLQLLFYSVGIGQISSEVPQNLSASRPQDRQFILSSKKLLLSDSGFYLCASSSGFYNEQFFGPGTRLTVL.

This chain uses TRBV2 with TRBJ2-3, with a weak D call TRBD1 (5 bases). Trimming took 2 bases from V and 2 from J, leaving 11 bases between them. CDR1 SNHLY and CDR2 FYNNEI come from the germline V gene. The CDR3 contains 15 residues. The DNA for the CDR3 is TGTGCCAGCAGTGAACTCAGGGAATTCACAGATACGCAGTATTTT. Translated, it gives CASSELREFTDTQYF. Full variable domain (rest looked up from reference TRBV2 and TRBJ2-3): EPEVTQTPSHQVTQMGQEVILRCVPISNHLYFYWYRQILGQKVEFLVSFYNNEISEKSEIFDDQFSVERPDGSNFTLKIRSTKLEDSAMYFCASSELREFTDTQYFGPGTRLTVL.

The chain employs TRBV11-2 and TRBJ2-3, with D possibly TRBD2 on 7 matching bases. V lost 0 bases to trimming and J lost 2 bases, with 18 bases between them. In germline, CDR1 is SGHAT, CDR2 FQNNGV. The CDR3 contains 18 residues. CDR3 loop: CASSLDRGAGVVTDTQYF. Here the CDR3 DNA reads TGTGCCAGCAGCTTAGATAGGGGGGCGGGAGTGGTCACAGATACGCAGTATTTT.

The J gene is TRBJ2-7, the V gene TRBV6-6, with TRBD1 identical over 11 bases. V was pared by 3 bases and J by 5 bases, with 6 bases of the junction left unmatched. The CDR3 has 15 amino acids. Germline V lookup: CDR1 MNHNY, CDR2 SVGAGI (reference sequence). In nucleotides, the CDR3 is TGTGCCAGCAGTTATCCTGGACAGGGGGCAGACGAGCAGTACTTC. Translated: CASSYPGQGADEQYF.

V usage is TRBV13 and J usage is TRBJ2-7; unclear D gene. Trimming cost V 3 bases and J 5 bases, with 5 bases left between them. The germline V gene has CDR1 PRHDT and CDR2 FYEKMQ (reference sequence). There are 11 residues in the CDR3. This CDR3 reads CASSFRHEQYF. In DNA, the CDR3 is TGTGCCAGCAGCTTCAGGCACGAGCAGTACTTC.

The chain has TRBV11-1 and TRBJ2-1; a possible D gene is TRBD2 (5 bases). Trimming shortened V by 5 bases and J by 3 bases, and 11 bases separated the two germline ends. In germline, CDR1 is SGHAT, CDR2 FQDESV (reference sequence). CDR3 length: 14 residues. CDR3 nucleotide sequence: TGTGCCAGCAGCCCCCGAGGGAACTACAATGAGCAGTTCTTC. This sequence encodes CASSPRGNYNEQFF.

The table lists this clone with a few counts. The chain uses TRBV28 and TRBJ1-3, with D unresolved. Per germline, CDR1 MDHEN and CDR2 SYDVKM. The CDR3 length is 12 residues. Trimming removed 2 bases from V and 3 bases from J, with 2 bases in between. CDR3 DNA: TGTGCCAGCAGTTTAAATGGAAACACCATATATTTT. It codes for CASSLNGNTIYF.

This chain connects TRBV30 to TRBJ1-1; maybe TRBD1 (5 bases). V was clipped by 2 bases and J by 6 bases, with 13 bases between them. CDR3 size: 13 residues. Germline V CDR1 and CDR2: GTSNPN, SVGIG (reference sequence). CDR3 coding DNA: TGTGCCTGGAGTTTCGGGGGGAGCCCTGAAGCTTTCTTT. It encodes CAWSFGGSPEAFF.

The gene calls are TRBV5-1 and TRBJ2-5, with D maybe TRBD2 (5 bases). V was clipped by 2 bases and J by 5 bases, with 10 bases between them. The CDR3 spans 13 residues. Germline-derived CDR1 and CDR2 are SGHRS and YFSETQ. The CDR3 coding sequence is TGCGCCAGCAGCTTACCCCCGGGGGAGACCCAGTACTTC. Protein sequence: CASSLPPGETQYF.

DNA of the CDR3: TGTGCCAGCAGCTCCCCTGAAAGCGGGGCCTACGAGCAGTACTTC. Amino acid sequence: CASSSPESGAYEQYF. V gene TRBV28 combines with J gene TRBJ2-7; 7 bases are a match to TRBD2. The junction had 10 bases not matched to a gene; V was cut back by 6 bases and J by 2 bases. Germline V gene lookup returns CDR1 MDHEN and CDR2 SYDVKM. The CDR3 runs to 15 residues.

The chain recombines TRBV28 with TRBJ1-2; D gene unclear. V lost 5 bases, J lost 1 base, and 8 bases lay in between. The CDR3 has 13 amino acids. Germline CDR1 reads MDHEN; CDR2 reads SYDVKM. CDR3 protein: CASSPGLNYGYTF. The DNA for the CDR3 is TGTGCCAGCAGTCCGGGCCTTAACTATGGCTACACCTTC.

This clone has just a few counts. This sequence joins TRBV6-5 and TRBJ2-2; 8 bases fit TRBD2. In germline, CDR1 is MNHEY, CDR2 SVGAGI. The CDR3 has 15 amino acids. V shed 6 bases and J 0 bases; nucleotides not matched to a gene: 3. In DNA form, the CDR3 reads TGTGCCAGCAGGCGAGCGGGAGCGAACACCGGGGAGCTGTTTTTT. This sequence encodes CASRRAGANTGELFF.

The rearrangement uses TRBV7-9 and TRBJ2-7, with D perhaps matching TRBD2 (6 bases). In germline, CDR1 is SEHNR, CDR2 FQNEAQ (reference sequence). Trimming left V 2 bases short and J 5 bases short, with 10 bases between. The CDR3 has 13 residues. CDR3 sequence reads: CASSLWRGNEQYF. The DNA of the CDR3 is TGTGCCAGCAGCTTATGGAGGGGCAACGAGCAGTACTTC.

The V and J genes are TRBV9 and TRBJ2-5; tentative D call: TRBD1 (5 bases). The CDR3 extends over 18 amino acids. V lost 4 bases and J lost 0, with 22 bases in between. The V gene's germline CDR1 is SGDLS and CDR2 YYNGEE. CDR3 bases: TGTGCCAGCAGCAGGGAACAGGTCCGCGGAGAGTACCAAGAGACCCAGTACTTC. Translating it yields CASSREQVRGEYQETQYF.

The table lists this clone with a few counts. The chain links TRBV2 to TRBJ2-5; the D is unclear. The CDR3 runs 10 residues. Germline V gene data show CDR1 as SNHLY and CDR2 as FYNNEI. The ends were cut back, 7 bases at V and 7 bases at J, with 7 bases in the middle. This CDR3 is CASTSGTQYF. The DNA for the CDR3 is TGTGCCAGCACCTCGGGGACCCAGTACTTC.